The clone carrying this T cell receptor (beta chain) was counted ten times or more. This specimen belongs to a study of human T cells and chemical hapten exposure. The V end was cut by 6 bases, the J end by 4 bases, with 12 bases between. Germline-derived CDR1 and CDR2 are SGHTA and FQGNSA. CDR3 size: 13 residues. What the library attached to individual cDNA molecules were unique molecular identifiers. TCRdb redid the calling of the RACE reads with MiXCR, one entry per CDR3 protein. The sample lists fewer than 400,000 distinct CDR3 sequences, around 7% occurring once. As to time point: patch test 1, 2 weeks after DPC sensitization. Stated treatment: therapeutic diphenylcyclopropenone sensitization with weekly scalp DPC.

The sample here was whole blood, taken in connection with sensitization to the hapten diphenylcyclopropenone (DPC). This chain connects TRBV7-2 to TRBJ1-2, with a possible D match to TRBD1 (6 bases). The sequence was obtained from a woman aged 18-30 years with alopecia areata. Some clones in this sample may be carry-over from other donors' samples. The CDR3 region has the DNA TGTGCCAGCAGGTCTACGGGGGCCTATGGCTACACCTTC. Protein product: CASRSTGAYGYTF.